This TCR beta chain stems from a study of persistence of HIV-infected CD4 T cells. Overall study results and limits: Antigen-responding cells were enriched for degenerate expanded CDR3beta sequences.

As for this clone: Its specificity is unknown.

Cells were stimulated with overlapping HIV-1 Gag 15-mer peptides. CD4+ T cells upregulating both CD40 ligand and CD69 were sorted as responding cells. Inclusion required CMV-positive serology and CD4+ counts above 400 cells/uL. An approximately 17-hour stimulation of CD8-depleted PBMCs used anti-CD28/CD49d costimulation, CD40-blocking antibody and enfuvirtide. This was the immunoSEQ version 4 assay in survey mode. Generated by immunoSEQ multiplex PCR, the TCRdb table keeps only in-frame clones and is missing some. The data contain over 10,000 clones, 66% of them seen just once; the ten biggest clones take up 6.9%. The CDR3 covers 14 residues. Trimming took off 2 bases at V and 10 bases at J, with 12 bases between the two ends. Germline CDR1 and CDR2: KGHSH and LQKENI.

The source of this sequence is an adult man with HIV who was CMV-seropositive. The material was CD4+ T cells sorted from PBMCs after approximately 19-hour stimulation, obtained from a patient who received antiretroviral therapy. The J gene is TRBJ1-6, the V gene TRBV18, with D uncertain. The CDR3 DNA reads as TGTGCCAGCTCACCAGGGGAGGAATCCTCACCCCTCCACTTT. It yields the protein CASSPGEESSPLHF. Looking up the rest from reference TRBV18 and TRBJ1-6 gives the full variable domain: NAGVMQNPRHLVRRRGQEARLRCSPMKGHSHVYWYRQLPEEGLKFMVYLQKENIIDESGMPKERFSAEFPKEGPSILRIQQVVRGDSAAYFCASSPGEESSPLHFGNGTRLTVT.